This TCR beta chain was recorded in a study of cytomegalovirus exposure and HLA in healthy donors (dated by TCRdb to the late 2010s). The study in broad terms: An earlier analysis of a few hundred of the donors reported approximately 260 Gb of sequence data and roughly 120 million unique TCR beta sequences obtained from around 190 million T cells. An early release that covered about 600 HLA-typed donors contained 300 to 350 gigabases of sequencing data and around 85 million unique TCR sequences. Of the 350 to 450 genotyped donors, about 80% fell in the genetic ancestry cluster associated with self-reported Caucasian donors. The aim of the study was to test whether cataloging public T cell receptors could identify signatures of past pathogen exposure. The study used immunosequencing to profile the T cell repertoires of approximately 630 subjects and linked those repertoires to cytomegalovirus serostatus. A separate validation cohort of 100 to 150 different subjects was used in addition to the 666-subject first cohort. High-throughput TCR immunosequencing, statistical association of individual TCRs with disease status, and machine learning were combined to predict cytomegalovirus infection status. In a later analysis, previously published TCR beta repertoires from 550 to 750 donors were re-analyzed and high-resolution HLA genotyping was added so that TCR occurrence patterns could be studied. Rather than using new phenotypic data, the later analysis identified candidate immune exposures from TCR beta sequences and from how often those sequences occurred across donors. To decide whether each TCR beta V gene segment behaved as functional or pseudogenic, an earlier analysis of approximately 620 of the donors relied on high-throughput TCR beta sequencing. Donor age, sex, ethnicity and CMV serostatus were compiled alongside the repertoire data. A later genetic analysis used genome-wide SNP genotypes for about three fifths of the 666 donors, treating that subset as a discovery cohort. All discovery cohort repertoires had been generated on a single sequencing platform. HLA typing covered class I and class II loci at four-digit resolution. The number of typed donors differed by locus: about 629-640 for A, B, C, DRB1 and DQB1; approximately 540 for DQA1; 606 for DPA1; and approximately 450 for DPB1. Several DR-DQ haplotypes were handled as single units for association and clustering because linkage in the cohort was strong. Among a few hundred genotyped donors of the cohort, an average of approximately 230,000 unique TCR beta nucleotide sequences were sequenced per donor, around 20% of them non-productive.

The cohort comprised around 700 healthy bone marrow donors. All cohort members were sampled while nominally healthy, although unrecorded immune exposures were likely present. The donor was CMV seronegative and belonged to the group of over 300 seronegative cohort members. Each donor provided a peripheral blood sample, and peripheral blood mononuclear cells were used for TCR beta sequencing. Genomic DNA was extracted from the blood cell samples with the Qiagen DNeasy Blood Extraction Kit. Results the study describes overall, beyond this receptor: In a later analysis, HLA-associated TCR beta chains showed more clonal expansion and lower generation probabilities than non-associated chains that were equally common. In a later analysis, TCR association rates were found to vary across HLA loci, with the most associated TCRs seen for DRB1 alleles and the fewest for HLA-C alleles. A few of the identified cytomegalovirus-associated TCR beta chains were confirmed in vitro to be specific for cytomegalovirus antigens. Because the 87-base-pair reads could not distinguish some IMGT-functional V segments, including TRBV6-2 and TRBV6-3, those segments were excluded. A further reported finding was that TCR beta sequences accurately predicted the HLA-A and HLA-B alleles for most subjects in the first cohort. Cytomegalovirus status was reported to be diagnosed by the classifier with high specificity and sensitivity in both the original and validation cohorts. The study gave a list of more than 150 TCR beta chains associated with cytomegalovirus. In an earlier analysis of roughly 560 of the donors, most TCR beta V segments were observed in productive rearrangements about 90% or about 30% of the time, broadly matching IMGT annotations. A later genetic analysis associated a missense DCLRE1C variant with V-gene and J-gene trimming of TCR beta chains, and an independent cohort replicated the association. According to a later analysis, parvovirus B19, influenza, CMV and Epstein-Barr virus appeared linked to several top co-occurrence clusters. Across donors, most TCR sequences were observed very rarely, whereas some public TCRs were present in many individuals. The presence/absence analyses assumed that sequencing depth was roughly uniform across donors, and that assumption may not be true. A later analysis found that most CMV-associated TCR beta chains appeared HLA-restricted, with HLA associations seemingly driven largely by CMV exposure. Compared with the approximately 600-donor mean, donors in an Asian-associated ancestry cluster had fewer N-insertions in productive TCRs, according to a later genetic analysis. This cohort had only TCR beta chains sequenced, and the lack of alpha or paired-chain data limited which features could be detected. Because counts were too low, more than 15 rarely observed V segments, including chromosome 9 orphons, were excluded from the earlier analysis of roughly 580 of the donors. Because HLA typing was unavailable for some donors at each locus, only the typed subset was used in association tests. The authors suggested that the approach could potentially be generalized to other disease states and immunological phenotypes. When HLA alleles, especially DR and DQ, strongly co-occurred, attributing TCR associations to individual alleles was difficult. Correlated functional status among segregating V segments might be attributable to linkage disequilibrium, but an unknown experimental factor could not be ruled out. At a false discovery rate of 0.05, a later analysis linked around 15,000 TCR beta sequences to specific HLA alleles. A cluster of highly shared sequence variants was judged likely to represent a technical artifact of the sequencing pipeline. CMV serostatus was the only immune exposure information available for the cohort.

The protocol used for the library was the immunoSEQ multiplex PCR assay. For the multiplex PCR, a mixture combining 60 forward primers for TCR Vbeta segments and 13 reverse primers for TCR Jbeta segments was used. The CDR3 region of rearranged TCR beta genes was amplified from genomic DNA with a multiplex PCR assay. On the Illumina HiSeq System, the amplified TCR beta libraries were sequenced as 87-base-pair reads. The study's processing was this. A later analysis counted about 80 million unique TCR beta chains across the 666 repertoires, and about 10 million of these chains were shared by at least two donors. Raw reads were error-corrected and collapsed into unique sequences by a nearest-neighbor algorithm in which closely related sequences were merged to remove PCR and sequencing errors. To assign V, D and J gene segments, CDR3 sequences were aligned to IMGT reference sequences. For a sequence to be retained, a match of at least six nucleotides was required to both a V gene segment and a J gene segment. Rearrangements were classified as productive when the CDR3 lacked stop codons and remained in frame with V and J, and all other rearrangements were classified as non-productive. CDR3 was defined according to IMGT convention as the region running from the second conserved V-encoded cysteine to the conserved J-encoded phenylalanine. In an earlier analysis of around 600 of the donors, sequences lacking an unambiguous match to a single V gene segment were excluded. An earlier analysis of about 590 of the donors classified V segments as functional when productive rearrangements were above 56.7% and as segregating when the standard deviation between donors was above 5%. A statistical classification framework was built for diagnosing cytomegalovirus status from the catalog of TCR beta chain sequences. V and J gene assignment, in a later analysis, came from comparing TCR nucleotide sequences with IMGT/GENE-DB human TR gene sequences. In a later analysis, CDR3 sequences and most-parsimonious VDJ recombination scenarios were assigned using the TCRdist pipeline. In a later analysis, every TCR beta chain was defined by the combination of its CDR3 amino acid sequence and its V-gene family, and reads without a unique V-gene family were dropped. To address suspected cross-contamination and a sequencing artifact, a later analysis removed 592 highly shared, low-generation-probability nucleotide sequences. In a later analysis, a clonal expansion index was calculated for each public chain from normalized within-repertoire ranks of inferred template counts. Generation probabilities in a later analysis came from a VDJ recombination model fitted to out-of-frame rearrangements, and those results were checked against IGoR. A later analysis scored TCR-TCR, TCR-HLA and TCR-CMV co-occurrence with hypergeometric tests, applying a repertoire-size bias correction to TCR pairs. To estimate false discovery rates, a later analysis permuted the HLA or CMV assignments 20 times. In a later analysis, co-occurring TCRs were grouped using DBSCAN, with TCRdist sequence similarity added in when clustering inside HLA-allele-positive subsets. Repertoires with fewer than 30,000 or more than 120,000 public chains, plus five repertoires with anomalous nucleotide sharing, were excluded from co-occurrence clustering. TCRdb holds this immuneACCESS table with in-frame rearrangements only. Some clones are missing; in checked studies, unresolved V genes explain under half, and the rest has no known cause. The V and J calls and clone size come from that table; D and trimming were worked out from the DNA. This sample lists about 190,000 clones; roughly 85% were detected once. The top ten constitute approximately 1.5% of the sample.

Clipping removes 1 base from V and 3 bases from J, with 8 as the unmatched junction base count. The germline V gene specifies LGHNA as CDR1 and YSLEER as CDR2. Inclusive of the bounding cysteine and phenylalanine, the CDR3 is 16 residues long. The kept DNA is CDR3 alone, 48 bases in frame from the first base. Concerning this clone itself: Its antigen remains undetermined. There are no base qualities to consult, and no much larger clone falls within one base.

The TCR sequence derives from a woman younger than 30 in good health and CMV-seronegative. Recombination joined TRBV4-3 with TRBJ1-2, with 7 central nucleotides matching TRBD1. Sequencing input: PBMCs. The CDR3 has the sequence CASSQGTGARDYGYTF. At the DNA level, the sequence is TGCGCCAGCAGCCAAGGAACAGGGGCTCGGGACTATGGCTACACCTTC.